A selection of T cell receptor beta chains follows, all from one sample in a study of T cell responses to AZD1222 COVID-19 vaccine. Sequencing was performed with immunoSEQ multiplex PCR; in TCRdb, only in-frame clones are kept and a portion is missing. Among approximately 150,000 clones listed, roughly 92% were seen once. The material sequenced was peripheral blood, taken on day 0 of AZD1222 vaccination. The receptors were gathered from an adult in good health. CDR3s include the opening cysteine and the closing phenylalanine or tryptophan. The order of the fields is V gene, J gene, clone size, D gene, CDR3 protein, CDR3 DNA. D genes are given only for firm matches. Clone size is shown for a subset of rows, as once, few, many or a class of expanded clone.

v_gene: TRBV15; j_gene: TRBJ2-3; abundance: -; d_gene: -; CDR3aa: CATSREGNTQYF; CDR3nt: TGTGCCACCAGCAGAGAGGGTAACACGCAGTATTTT
v_gene: TRBV7-9; j_gene: TRBJ1-1; abundance: -; d_gene: TRBD1; CDR3aa: CASSLGDRDTSEAFF; CDR3nt: TGTGCCAGCAGCTTAGGAGACAGGGATACCAGTGAAGCTTTCTTT
v_gene: TRBV3-1/TRBV3-2; j_gene: TRBJ2-1; abundance: -; d_gene: TRBD2; CDR3aa: CASSQEASGANNEQFF; CDR3nt: TGTGCCAGCAGCCAAGAGGCTAGCGGGGCCAACAATGAGCAGTTCTTC
v_gene: TRBV12-3/TRBV12-4; j_gene: TRBJ2-7; abundance: -; d_gene: -; CDR3aa: CASSFWDGREQYF; CDR3nt: TGTGCCAGCAGTTTCTGGGACGGGCGGGAGCAGTACTTC
v_gene: TRBV2; j_gene: TRBJ1-5; abundance: -; d_gene: TRBD1; CDR3aa: CASKENRGQGNQPQHF; CDR3nt: TGTGCCAGCAAAGAAAACAGGGGGCAAGGCAATCAGCCCCAGCATTTT
v_gene: TRBV27; j_gene: TRBJ2-7; abundance: -; d_gene: -; CDR3aa: CASSLGPAYEQYF; CDR3nt: TGTGCCAGCAGTTTGGGTCCGGCGTACGAGCAGTACTTC
v_gene: TRBV15; j_gene: TRBJ2-7; abundance: -; d_gene: -; CDR3aa: CATSSRPPNEQYF; CDR3nt: TGTGCCACCAGCAGTCGGCCACCCAACGAGCAGTACTTC
v_gene: TRBV5-4; j_gene: TRBJ1-1; abundance: -; d_gene: TRBD1; CDR3aa: CASSPGGLTEAFF; CDR3nt: TGTGCCAGCAGCCCAGGGGGTCTCACTGAAGCTTTCTTT
v_gene: TRBV28; j_gene: TRBJ2-1; abundance: -; d_gene: TRBD2; CDR3aa: CASSSGLAGGGYNEQFF; CDR3nt: TGTGCCAGCAGTTCCGGACTAGCGGGAGGCGGGTACAATGAGCAGTTCTTC
v_gene: TRBV27; j_gene: TRBJ1-1; abundance: -; d_gene: TRBD1; CDR3aa: CASSSDRGRGATEAFF; CDR3nt: TGTGCCAGCAGTTCGGACAGGGGGCGAGGGGCAACTGAAGCTTTCTTT
v_gene: TRBV4-1; j_gene: TRBJ2-3; abundance: -; d_gene: -; CDR3aa: CASSQAPRLTDTQYF; CDR3nt: TGCGCCAGCAGCCAAGCCCCCAGGCTTACAGATACGCAGTATTTT
v_gene: TRBV19; j_gene: TRBJ1-2; abundance: -; d_gene: -; CDR3aa: CASSIDGGMYYGYTF; CDR3nt: TGTGCCAGTAGTATAGACGGGGGCATGTACTATGGCTACACCTTC
v_gene: TRBV7-6; j_gene: TRBJ2-1; abundance: -; d_gene: -; CDR3aa: CARGGRSRTYNEQFF; CDR3nt: TGTGCCCGAGGGGGTAGGAGCAGAACCTACAATGAGCAGTTCTTC
v_gene: TRBV6-1; j_gene: TRBJ2-5; abundance: -; d_gene: TRBD1; CDR3aa: CASSEARTLTGGRGETQYF; CDR3nt: TGTGCCAGCAGTGAAGCGAGAACTCTGACAGGGGGTAGAGGCGAGACCCAGTACTTC
v_gene: TRBV10-3; j_gene: TRBJ1-2; abundance: -; d_gene: -; CDR3aa: CAISESTGGSGYTF; CDR3nt: TGTGCCATCAGTGAGTCGACGGGGGGCAGTGGCTACACCTTC
v_gene: TRBV11-3; j_gene: TRBJ2-1; abundance: -; d_gene: TRBD2; CDR3aa: CASSRTSGSYEQFF; CDR3nt: TGTGCCAGCAGCCGTACTAGCGGGAGCTATGAGCAGTTCTTC
v_gene: TRBV7-9; j_gene: TRBJ1-3; abundance: -; d_gene: -; CDR3aa: CASSLKGASGNTIYF; CDR3nt: TGTGCCAGCAGCTTAAAGGGCGCCTCTGGAAACACCATATATTTT
v_gene: TRBV30; j_gene: TRBJ1-1; abundance: -; d_gene: -; CDR3aa: CAWSLGPMNTEAFF; CDR3nt: TGTGCCTGGAGCCTTGGACCCATGAACACTGAAGCTTTCTTT
v_gene: TRBV18; j_gene: TRBJ2-5; abundance: -; d_gene: -; CDR3aa: CASSPASGHPQETQYF; CDR3nt: TGTGCCAGCTCGCCGGCCTCCGGACACCCACAAGAGACCCAGTACTTC
v_gene: TRBV10-3; j_gene: TRBJ2-6; abundance: -; d_gene: -; CDR3aa: CAISKDGTGANVLTF; CDR3nt: TGTGCCATCAGCAAAGACGGAACTGGGGCCAACGTCCTGACTTTC
v_gene: TRBV11-2; j_gene: TRBJ1-1; abundance: -; d_gene: -; CDR3aa: CASSLAGSGVTEAFF; CDR3nt: TGTGCCAGCAGCTTAGCAGGGTCAGGAGTCACTGAAGCTTTCTTT
v_gene: TRBV6-1; j_gene: TRBJ2-7; abundance: -; d_gene: -; CDR3aa: CASSEEGGEAYEQYF; CDR3nt: TGTGCCAGCAGTGAAGAAGGGGGTGAAGCATACGAGCAGTACTTC
v_gene: TRBV7-9; j_gene: TRBJ1-4; abundance: once; d_gene: TRBD1; CDR3aa: CASSLGQGNNGATNEKLFF; CDR3nt: TGTGCCAGCAGCTTGGGACAGGGTAATAATGGTGCAACTAATGAAAAACTGTTTTTT
v_gene: TRBV3-1/TRBV3-2; j_gene: TRBJ1-4; abundance: few; d_gene: -; CDR3aa: CASSQGTGRNEKLFF; CDR3nt: TGTGCCAGCAGCCAAGGAACAGGGCGGAATGAAAAACTGTTTTTT
v_gene: TRBV27; j_gene: TRBJ2-1; abundance: few; d_gene: TRBD2; CDR3aa: CASSLGGLTTRLIGSFNEQFF; CDR3nt: TGTGCCAGCAGTTTGGGGGGGTTGACGACTAGACTGATCGGGAGTTTCAATGAGCAGTTCTTC
v_gene: TRBV5-1; j_gene: TRBJ1-3; abundance: -; d_gene: -; CDR3aa: CASSVTGDPGNTIYF; CDR3nt: TGCGCCAGCAGCGTGACCGGGGATCCGGGAAACACCATATATTTT
v_gene: TRBV7-9; j_gene: TRBJ1-6; abundance: -; d_gene: TRBD1; CDR3aa: CASSLTTGSGNSPLHF; CDR3nt: TGTGCCAGCAGCTTAACGACAGGGTCTGGAAATTCACCCCTCCACTTT
v_gene: TRBV27; j_gene: TRBJ2-2; abundance: -; d_gene: -; CDR3aa: CASSLSGGAGLTGELFF; CDR3nt: TGTGCCAGCAGTTTATCTGGGGGCGCCGGTCTAACCGGGGAGCTGTTTTTT
v_gene: TRBV2; j_gene: TRBJ2-2; abundance: -; d_gene: TRBD2; CDR3aa: CASSEWVSGATGELFF; CDR3nt: TGTGCCAGCAGTGAATGGGTTAGCGGGGCCACCGGGGAGCTGTTTTTT
v_gene: TRBV4-1; j_gene: TRBJ1-2; abundance: -; d_gene: TRBD1; CDR3aa: CASSQGTGLSEGYTF; CDR3nt: TGCGCCAGCAGCCAAGGGACAGGCTTGTCGGAAGGCTACACCTTC
v_gene: TRBV11-1; j_gene: TRBJ2-2; abundance: -; d_gene: -; CDR3aa: CASSSRLSGELFF; CDR3nt: TGTGCCAGCAGCTCCCGGTTATCCGGGGAGCTGTTTTTT
v_gene: TRBV21-1; j_gene: TRBJ1-5; abundance: once; d_gene: -; CDR3aa: CASSNFSRGHMGQPQHF; CDR3nt: TGTGCCAGCAGCAACTTCTCCAGGGGGCATATGGGGCAGCCCCAGCATTTT
v_gene: TRBV10-1; j_gene: TRBJ2-2; abundance: -; d_gene: TRBD2; CDR3aa: CASSDSTGGPIRELFF; CDR3nt: TGCGCCAGCAGTGATTCCACGGGAGGGCCTATCCGGGAGCTGTTTTTT
v_gene: TRBV4-1; j_gene: TRBJ1-2; abundance: once; d_gene: TRBD1; CDR3aa: CASSQEDRLNNYGYTF; CDR3nt: TGCGCCAGCAGCCAAGAGGACAGGCTTAATAACTATGGCTACACCTTC
v_gene: TRBV5-4; j_gene: TRBJ1-4; abundance: -; d_gene: -; CDR3aa: CASSWGGLPATNEKLFF; CDR3nt: TGTGCCAGCAGCTGGGGGGGCCTGCCCGCAACTAATGAAAAACTGTTTTTT
v_gene: TRBV6-5; j_gene: TRBJ1-2; abundance: -; d_gene: TRBD1; CDR3aa: CASWGQIQNYGYTF; CDR3nt: TGTGCCAGCTGGGGACAGATCCAGAACTATGGCTACACCTTC
v_gene: TRBV2; j_gene: TRBJ2-3; abundance: -; d_gene: TRBD2; CDR3aa: CASSDGSGRLTDTQYF; CDR3nt: TGTGCCAGCAGTGATGGTAGCGGGAGATTGACAGATACGCAGTATTTT
v_gene: TRBV30; j_gene: TRBJ2-7; abundance: -; d_gene: -; CDR3aa: CAWSGGGSSYEQYF; CDR3nt: TGTGCCTGGAGCGGAGGGGGATCATCCTACGAGCAGTACTTC
v_gene: TRBV5-8; j_gene: TRBJ1-2; abundance: -; d_gene: -; CDR3aa: CASSLGGGQNYGYTF; CDR3nt: TGTGCCAGCAGCTTGGGTGGGGGGCAGAACTATGGCTACACCTTC
v_gene: TRBV13; j_gene: TRBJ1-1; abundance: -; d_gene: -; CDR3aa: CASSLLDLDLGTEAFF; CDR3nt: TGTGCCAGCAGCCTACTCGACCTCGACCTGGGCACTGAAGCTTTCTTT
v_gene: TRBV7-6; j_gene: TRBJ1-1; abundance: few; d_gene: -; CDR3aa: CASSLEVGLFRVTRNTEAFF; CDR3nt: TGTGCCAGCAGCTTAGAGGTCGGACTGTTTCGTGTTACAAGGAACACTGAAGCTTTCTTT
v_gene: TRBV2; j_gene: TRBJ2-3; abundance: -; d_gene: -; CDR3aa: CASSEGSQGRRTDTQYF; CDR3nt: TGTGCCAGCAGTGAAGGATCACAGGGCCGTCGCACAGATACGCAGTATTTT
v_gene: TRBV4-1; j_gene: TRBJ2-7; abundance: -; d_gene: -; CDR3aa: CASSQEGIGAGNEQYF; CDR3nt: TGCGCCAGCAGCCAAGAAGGTATCGGGGCGGGGAACGAGCAGTACTTC
v_gene: TRBV2; j_gene: TRBJ2-7; abundance: -; d_gene: -; CDR3aa: CASKGRYYEQYF; CDR3nt: TGTGCCAGCAAAGGCAGATACTACGAGCAGTACTTC
v_gene: TRBV5-1; j_gene: TRBJ2-7; abundance: -; d_gene: -; CDR3aa: CASSLDDRPYEQYF; CDR3nt: TGCGCCAGCAGCTTGGATGACAGGCCCTACGAGCAGTACTTC
v_gene: TRBV5-1; j_gene: TRBJ1-2; abundance: -; d_gene: -; CDR3aa: CASSHDRSLDGYTF; CDR3nt: TGCGCCAGCAGTCACGACAGGTCCCTTGACGGCTACACCTTC
v_gene: TRBV6-5; j_gene: TRBJ1-5; abundance: -; d_gene: -; CDR3aa: CASSYSGRANQPQHF; CDR3nt: TGTGCCAGCAGTTACTCGGGCAGGGCCAATCAGCCCCAGCATTTT
v_gene: TRBV7-9; j_gene: TRBJ2-2; abundance: -; d_gene: -; CDR3aa: CASSPPGQWDTGELFF; CDR3nt: TGTGCCAGCAGCCCTCCGGGCCAATGGGACACCGGGGAGCTGTTTTTT
v_gene: TRBV29-1; j_gene: TRBJ2-7; abundance: -; d_gene: -; CDR3aa: CSVTSGNYEQYF; CDR3nt: TGCAGCGTTACTTCGGGGAACTACGAGCAGTACTTC
v_gene: TRBV6-6; j_gene: TRBJ1-1; abundance: -; d_gene: -; CDR3aa: CASTSSGKNTEAFF; CDR3nt: TGTGCCAGCACCTCCAGCGGCAAGAACACTGAAGCTTTCTTT
v_gene: TRBV18; j_gene: TRBJ2-7; abundance: -; d_gene: TRBD1; CDR3aa: CASSPDRNQYEQYF; CDR3nt: TGTGCCAGCTCACCGGACAGGAACCAGTACGAGCAGTACTTC
v_gene: TRBV6-5; j_gene: TRBJ1-1; abundance: once; d_gene: -; CDR3aa: CASSYSIILNTEAFF; CDR3nt: TGTGCCAGCAGTTACTCGATTATATTGAACACTGAAGCTTTCTTT
v_gene: TRBV7-6; j_gene: TRBJ1-2; abundance: -; d_gene: -; CDR3aa: CASSFSRGNYGYTF; CDR3nt: TGTGCCAGCAGCTTCTCGAGGGGGAACTATGGCTACACCTTC
v_gene: TRBV7-2; j_gene: TRBJ2-5; abundance: -; d_gene: -; CDR3aa: CASSRERPGRETQYF; CDR3nt: TGTGCCAGCAGCCGGGAGAGGCCGGGGCGGGAGACCCAGTACTTC
v_gene: TRBV6-1; j_gene: TRBJ2-3; abundance: few; d_gene: -; CDR3aa: CASSEPLNTQYF; CDR3nt: TGTGCCAGCAGTGAACCCCTGAATACGCAGTATTTT
v_gene: TRBV13; j_gene: TRBJ2-7; abundance: -; d_gene: TRBD1; CDR3aa: CASMETTGGSYEQYF; CDR3nt: TGTGCCAGCATGGAAACGACAGGGGGTTCCTACGAGCAGTACTTC
v_gene: TRBV30; j_gene: TRBJ2-3; abundance: -; d_gene: -; CDR3aa: CAWKREGTDTQYF; CDR3nt: TGTGCCTGGAAAAGGGAGGGCACAGATACGCAGTATTTT